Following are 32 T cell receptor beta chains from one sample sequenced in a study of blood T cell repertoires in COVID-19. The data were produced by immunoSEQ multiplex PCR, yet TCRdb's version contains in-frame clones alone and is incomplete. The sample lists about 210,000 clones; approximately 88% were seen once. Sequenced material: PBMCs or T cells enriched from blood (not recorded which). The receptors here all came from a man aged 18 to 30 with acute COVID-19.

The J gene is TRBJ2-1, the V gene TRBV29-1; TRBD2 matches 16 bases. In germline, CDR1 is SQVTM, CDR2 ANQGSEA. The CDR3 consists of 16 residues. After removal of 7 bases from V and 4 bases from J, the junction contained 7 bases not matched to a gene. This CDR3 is CSALGLAGGRYNEQFF. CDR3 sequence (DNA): TGCAGCGCCCTGGGACTAGCGGGAGGGCGGTACAATGAGCAGTTCTTC.

The CDR3 region has the DNA TGTGCCAGCAGTTCCGACCCGGGGGGCCCAGAGACCCAGTACTTC. Its protein product is CASSSDPGGPETQYF. V gene TRBV6-5 combines with J gene TRBJ2-5; weak D call: TRBD2 (7 bases). CDR3 size: 15 residues. CDR1 and CDR2 (germline): MNHEY, SVGAGI. V shed 4 bases and J shed 4 bases, with 16 bases lying between them.

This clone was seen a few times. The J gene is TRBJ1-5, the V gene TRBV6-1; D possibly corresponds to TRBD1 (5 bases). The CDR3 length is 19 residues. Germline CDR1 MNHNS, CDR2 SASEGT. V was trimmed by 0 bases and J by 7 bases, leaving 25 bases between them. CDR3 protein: CASSEALRYAGLVEQPQHF. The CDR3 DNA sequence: TGTGCCAGCAGTGAAGCGCTTCGTTACGCAGGGTTGGTGGAACAGCCCCAGCATTTT.

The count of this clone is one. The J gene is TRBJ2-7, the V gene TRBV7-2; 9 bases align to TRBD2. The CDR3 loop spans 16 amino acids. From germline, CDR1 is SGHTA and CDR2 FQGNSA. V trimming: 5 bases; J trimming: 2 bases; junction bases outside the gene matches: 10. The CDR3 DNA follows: TGTGCCAGCAGCGCCCCGTACGGCGGGAGGGCCTACGAGCAGTACTTC. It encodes CASSAPYGGRAYEQYF. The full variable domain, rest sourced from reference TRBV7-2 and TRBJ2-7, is GAGVSQSPSNKVTEKGKDVELRCDPISGHTALYWYRQSLGQGLEFLIYFQGNSAPDKSGLPSDRFSAERTGGSVSTLTIQRTQQEDSAVYLCASSAPYGGRAYEQYFGPGTRLTVT.

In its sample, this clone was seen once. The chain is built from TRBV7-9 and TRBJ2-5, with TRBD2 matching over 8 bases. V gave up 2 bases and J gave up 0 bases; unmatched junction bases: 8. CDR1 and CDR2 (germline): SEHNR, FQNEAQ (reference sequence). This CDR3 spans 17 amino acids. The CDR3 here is CASSLWSGLADQETQYF. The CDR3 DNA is TGTGCCAGCAGCTTATGGAGTGGACTAGCAGACCAAGAGACCCAGTACTTC.

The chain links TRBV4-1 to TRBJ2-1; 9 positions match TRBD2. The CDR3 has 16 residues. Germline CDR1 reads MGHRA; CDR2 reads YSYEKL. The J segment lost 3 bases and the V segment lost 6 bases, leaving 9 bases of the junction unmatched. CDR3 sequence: CASRDPLSGSYNEQFF. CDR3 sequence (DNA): TGCGCCAGCAGAGACCCCCTTAGCGGGAGCTACAATGAGCAGTTCTTC.

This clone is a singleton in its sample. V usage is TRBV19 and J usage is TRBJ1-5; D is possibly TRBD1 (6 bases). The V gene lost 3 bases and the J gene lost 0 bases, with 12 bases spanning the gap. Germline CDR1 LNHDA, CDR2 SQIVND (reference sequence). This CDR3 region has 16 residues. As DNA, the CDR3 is TGTGCCAGTAGTATTTGGGAGGGGGATAGCAATCAGCCCCAGCATTTT. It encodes CASSIWEGDSNQPQHF.

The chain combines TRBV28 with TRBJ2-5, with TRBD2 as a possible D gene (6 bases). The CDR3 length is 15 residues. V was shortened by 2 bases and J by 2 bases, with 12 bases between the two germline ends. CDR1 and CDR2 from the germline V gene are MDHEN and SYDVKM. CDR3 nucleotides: TGTGCCAGCAGTTTACAGGGACTGATTCAAGAGACCCAGTACTTC. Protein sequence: CASSLQGLIQETQYF.

DNA of the CDR3: TGCGCCAGCAGTGGGACTAGCGGGGGCGTGGGTACAGATACGCAGTATTTT. Protein: CASSGTSGGVGTDTQYF. The chain combines TRBV10-2 with TRBJ2-3; 13 bases line up with TRBD2. Germline V lookup: CDR1 WSHSY, CDR2 SAAADI. The CDR3 extends over 17 amino acids. The ends lost 4 bases at V and 3 bases at J; junction bases unmatched: 7.

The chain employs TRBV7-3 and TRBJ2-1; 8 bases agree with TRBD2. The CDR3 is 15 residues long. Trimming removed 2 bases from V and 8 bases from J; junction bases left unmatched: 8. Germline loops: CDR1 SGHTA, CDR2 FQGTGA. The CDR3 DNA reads TGTGCCAGCAGCTTACTAGCGGGTGGGTTCGATGAGCAGTTCTTC. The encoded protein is CASSLLAGGFDEQFF.

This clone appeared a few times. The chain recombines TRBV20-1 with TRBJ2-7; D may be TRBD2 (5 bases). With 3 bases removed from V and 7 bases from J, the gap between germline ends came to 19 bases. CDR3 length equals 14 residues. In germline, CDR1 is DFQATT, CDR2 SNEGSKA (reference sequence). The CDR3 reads CSASLDSGGWEQYF. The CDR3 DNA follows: TGCAGTGCTAGTTTGGACTCTGGCGGGTGGGAGCAGTACTTC.

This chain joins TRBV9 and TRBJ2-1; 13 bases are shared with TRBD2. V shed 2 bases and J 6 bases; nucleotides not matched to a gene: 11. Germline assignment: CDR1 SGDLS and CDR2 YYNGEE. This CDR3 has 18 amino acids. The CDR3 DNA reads TGTGCCAGCAGCGTGGGGACTAGCGGGACCACTCCGGGCAATGAGCAGTTCTTC. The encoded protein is CASSVGTSGTTPGNEQFF.

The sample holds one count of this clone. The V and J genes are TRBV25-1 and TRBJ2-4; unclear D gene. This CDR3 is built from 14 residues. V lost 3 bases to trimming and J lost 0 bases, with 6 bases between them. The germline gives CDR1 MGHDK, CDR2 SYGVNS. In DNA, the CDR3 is TGTGCCAGCAGTGACAGTCTAGCCAAAAACATTCAGTACTTC. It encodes CASSDSLAKNIQYF.

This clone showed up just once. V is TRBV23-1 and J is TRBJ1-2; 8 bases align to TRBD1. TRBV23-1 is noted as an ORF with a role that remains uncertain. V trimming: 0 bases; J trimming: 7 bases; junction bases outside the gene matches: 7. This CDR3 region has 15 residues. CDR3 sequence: CASSQSYRGVCGYTF. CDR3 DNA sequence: TGCGCCAGCAGTCAATCGTACAGGGGGGTGTGTGGCTACACCTTC.

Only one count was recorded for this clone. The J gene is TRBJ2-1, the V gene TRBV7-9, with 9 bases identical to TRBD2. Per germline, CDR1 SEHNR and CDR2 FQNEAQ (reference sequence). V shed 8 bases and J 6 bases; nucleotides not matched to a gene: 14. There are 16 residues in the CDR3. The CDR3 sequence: CASGKPGLAYGNEQFF. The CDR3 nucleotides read TGTGCCAGCGGGAAACCGGGACTAGCTTATGGCAATGAGCAGTTCTTC.

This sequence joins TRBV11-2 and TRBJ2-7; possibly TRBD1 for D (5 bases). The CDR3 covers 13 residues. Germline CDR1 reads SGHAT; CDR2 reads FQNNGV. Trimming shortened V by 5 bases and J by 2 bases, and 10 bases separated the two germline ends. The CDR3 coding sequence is TGTGCCAGCAGCGACAGCATCACCTACGAGCAGTACTTC. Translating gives CASSDSITYEQYF.

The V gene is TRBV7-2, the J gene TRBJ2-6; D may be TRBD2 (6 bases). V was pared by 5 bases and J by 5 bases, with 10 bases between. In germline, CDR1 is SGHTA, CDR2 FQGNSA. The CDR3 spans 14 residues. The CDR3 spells CASSPGDRANVLTF. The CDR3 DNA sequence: TGTGCCAGCAGCCCGGGGGACCGGGCCAACGTCCTGACTTTC.

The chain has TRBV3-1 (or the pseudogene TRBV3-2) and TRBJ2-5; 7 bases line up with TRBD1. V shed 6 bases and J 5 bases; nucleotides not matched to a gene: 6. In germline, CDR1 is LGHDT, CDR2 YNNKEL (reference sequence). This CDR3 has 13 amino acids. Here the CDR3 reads CASSGQARETQYF. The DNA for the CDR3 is TGTGCCAGCAGTGGACAGGCGAGGGAGACCCAGTACTTC.

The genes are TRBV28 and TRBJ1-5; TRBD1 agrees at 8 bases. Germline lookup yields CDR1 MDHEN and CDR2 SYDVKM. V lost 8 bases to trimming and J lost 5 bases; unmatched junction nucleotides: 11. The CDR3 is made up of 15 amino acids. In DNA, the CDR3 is TGTGCCAGCGGACTCGAACAGGGGGGGCATCAGCCCCAGCATTTT. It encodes CASGLEQGGHQPQHF.

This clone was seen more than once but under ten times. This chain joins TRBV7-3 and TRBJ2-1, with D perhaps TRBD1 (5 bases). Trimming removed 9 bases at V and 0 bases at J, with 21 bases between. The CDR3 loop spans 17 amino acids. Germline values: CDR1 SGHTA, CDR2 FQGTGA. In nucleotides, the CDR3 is TGTGCCAGGGAAACAGGAGAACTCGGTATCTCCTACAATGAGCAGTTCTTC. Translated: CARETGELGISYNEQFF.

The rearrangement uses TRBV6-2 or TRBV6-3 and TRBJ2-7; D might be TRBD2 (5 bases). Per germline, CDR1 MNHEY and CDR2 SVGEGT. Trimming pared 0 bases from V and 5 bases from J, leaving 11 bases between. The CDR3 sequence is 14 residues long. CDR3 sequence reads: CASSYSIEGDEQYF. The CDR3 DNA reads TGTGCCAGCAGTTACTCGATTGAGGGAGACGAGCAGTACTTC.

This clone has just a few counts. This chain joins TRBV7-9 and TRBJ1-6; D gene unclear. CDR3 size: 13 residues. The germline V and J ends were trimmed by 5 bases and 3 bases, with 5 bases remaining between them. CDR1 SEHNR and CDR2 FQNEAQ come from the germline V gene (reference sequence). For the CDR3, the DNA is TGTGCCAGCAGCCCAGTCTATAATTCACCCCTCCACTTT. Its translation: CASSPVYNSPLHF.

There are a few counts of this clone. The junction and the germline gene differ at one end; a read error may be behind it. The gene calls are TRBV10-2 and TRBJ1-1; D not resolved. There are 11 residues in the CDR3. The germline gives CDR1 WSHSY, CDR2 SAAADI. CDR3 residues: CASSENSEAFF. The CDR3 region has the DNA TGCGCCAGCAGTGAAAACAGTGAAGCTTTCTTT.

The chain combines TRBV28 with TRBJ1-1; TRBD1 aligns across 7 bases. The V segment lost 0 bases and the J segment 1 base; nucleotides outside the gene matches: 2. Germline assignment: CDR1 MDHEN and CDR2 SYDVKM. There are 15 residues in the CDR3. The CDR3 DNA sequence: TGTGCCAGCAGTTTATGGGGGACAGAGAACACTGAAGCTTTCTTT. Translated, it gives CASSLWGTENTEAFF.

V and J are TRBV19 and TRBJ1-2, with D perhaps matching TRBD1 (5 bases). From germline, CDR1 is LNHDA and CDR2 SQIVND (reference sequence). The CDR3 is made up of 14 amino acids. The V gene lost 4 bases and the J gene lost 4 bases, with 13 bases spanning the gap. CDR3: CASSTGREVYGYTF. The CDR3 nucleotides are TGTGCCAGTAGTACCGGCAGGGAGGTCTATGGCTACACCTTC.

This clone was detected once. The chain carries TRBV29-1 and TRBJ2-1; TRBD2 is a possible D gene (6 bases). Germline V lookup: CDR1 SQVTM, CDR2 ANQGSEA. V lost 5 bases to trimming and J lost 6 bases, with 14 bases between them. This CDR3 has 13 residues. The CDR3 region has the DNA TGCAGCGTTCGGGACTTCCCGGGCAATGAGCAGTTCTTC. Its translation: CSVRDFPGNEQFF.

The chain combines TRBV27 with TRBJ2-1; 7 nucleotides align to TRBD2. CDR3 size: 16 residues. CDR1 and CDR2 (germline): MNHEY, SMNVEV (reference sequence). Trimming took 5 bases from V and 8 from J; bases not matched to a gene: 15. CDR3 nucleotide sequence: TGTGCCAGCAGTCCTTTTGGGGGAGGGCCTAGCGATGAGCAGTTCTTC. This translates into CASSPFGGGPSDEQFF.

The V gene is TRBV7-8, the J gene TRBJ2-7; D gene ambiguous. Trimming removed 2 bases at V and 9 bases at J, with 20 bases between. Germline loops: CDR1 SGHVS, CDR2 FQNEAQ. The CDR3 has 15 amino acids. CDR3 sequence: CASSLKVLGVDGQYF. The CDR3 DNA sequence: TGTGCCAGCAGCTTAAAGGTCCTAGGAGTCGACGGGCAGTACTTC.

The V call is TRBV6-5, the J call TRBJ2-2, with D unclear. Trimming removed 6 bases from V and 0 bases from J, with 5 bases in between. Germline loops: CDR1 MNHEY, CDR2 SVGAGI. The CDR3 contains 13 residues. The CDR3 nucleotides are TGTGCCAGCAGCCGGGCGAACACCGGGGAGCTGTTTTTT. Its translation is CASSRANTGELFF.

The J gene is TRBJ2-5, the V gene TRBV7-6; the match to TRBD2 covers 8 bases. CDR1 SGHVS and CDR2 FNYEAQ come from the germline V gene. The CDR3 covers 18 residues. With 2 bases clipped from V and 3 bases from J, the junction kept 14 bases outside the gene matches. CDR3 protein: CASSLLSRGGTRKETQYF. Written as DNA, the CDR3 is TGTGCCAGCAGCTTACTCTCCCGGGGGGGGACTCGTAAAGAGACCCAGTACTTC.

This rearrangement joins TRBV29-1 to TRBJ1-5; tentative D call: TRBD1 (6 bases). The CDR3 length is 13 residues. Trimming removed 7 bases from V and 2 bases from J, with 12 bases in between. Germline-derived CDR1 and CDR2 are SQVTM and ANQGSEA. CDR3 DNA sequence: TGCAGCGCAAGGGGGTTGGGCAATCAGCCCCAGCATTTT. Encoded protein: CSARGLGNQPQHF.

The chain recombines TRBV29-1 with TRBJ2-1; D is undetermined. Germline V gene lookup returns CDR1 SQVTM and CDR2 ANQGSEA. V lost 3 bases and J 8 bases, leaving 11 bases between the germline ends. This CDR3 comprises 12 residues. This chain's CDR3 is CSVEVIADEQFF. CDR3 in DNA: TGCAGCGTTGAGGTTATAGCCGATGAGCAGTTCTTC.